This T cell receptor beta chain was retrieved from a study of PD-L1 blockade in urothelial cancer. Study as a whole: Prior chemotherapy regimens per patient numbered 0 to 3. Blood was evaluated 3 weeks (second dose) and 6 weeks after therapy began.

Study results and limitations: Blood TCR clonality below the median before treatment was a predictor of better survival.

Between the trimmed V and J ends, which lost 10 bases and 5 bases, there was a span of 14 bases. This CDR3 is built from 12 residues. Per germline, CDR1 MDHEN and CDR2 SYDVKM. Of note for this clone: Its specificity is unknown.

Produced via immunoSEQ multiplex PCR; TCRdb's table is partial and in-frame only. The sample shows about 76,000 clones, under 95% of them seen only once. The time point denotes: peripheral blood 6 weeks after treatment start. Between 1 and 8 samples, pretreatment and on-treatment, were given by each patient. The source is a woman aged 80 or over with urothelial cancer. The chain links TRBV28 to TRBJ1-1; D gene uncertain. Source: PBMCs, taken around atezolizumab (anti-PD-L1) treatment. The CDR3 here is CATITRSTEAFF. CDR3 DNA sequence: TGTGCCACAATTACCAGGTCAACTGAAGCTTTCTTT.